These 7 T cell receptor beta chains came from one sample sequenced in a study of T cell repertoires in cytomegalovirus infection. TCRdb processed the reads anew with MiXCR; each CDR3 protein has one entry. The profile shows 700,000 to 850,000 distinct CDR3 sequences, roughly 33% of them singletons. Their antigens are not known. This sample comprised cultured CD8+ T cells from PBMCs, obtained from culture after CMV antigen stimulation. The source of these receptors is a human donor in good health (CMV status not recorded). Some clones in this sample may be carry-over from other donors' samples.

This clonotype was seen a few times. J is TRBJ2-3 and V is TRBV6-5; D call uncertain. This CDR3 contains 16 residues. The V gene's germline CDR1 is MNHEY and CDR2 SVGAGI. Trimming stripped 7 bases from V and 1 base from J, with 18 bases between. The CDR3: CASTAVRSAGTDTQYF. The CDR3, as DNA: TGTGCCAGCACCGCGGTCCGGAGCGCCGGCACAGATACGCAGTATTTT.

This clonotype was detected a few times. The V gene is TRBV27, the J gene TRBJ1-5; 9 bases fit TRBD1. This CDR3 is 12 amino acids long. CDR1 and CDR2 from the germline V gene are MNHEY and SMNVEV (reference sequence). After removal of 7 bases from V and 9 bases from J, the junction contained 4 bases not matched to a gene. The DNA of the CDR3 is TGTGCCAGCAAGACAGGGGGACGGCCCCAGCATTTT. It encodes CASKTGGRPQHF.

The rearrangement uses TRBV4-2 and TRBJ2-7; D might be TRBD1 (5 bases). The CDR3 spans 16 residues. The germline gives CDR1 LGHNA, CDR2 YNFKEQ. Trimming stripped 3 bases from V and 6 bases from J, with 21 bases between. The CDR3 bases are TGTGCCAGCAGCCAGTTATGGGAAGTGGGGCGTAGCGAGCAGTACTTC. As protein: CASSQLWEVGRSEQYF.

This clonotype was found a few times. V usage is TRBV7-6 and J usage is TRBJ1-5; unclear D gene. CDR3 length: 12 amino acids. V was pared by 5 bases and J by 5 bases, with 7 bases between. The germline CDR1 and CDR2 sequences are SGHVS and FNYEAQ. As DNA, the CDR3 is TGTGCCAGCAGCGCCTACGATCAGCCCCAGCATTTT. Protein sequence: CASSAYDQPQHF. Full variable domain (missing parts from reference TRBV7-6 and TRBJ1-5): GAGVSQSPRYKVTKRGQDVALRCDPISGHVSLYWYRQALGQGPEFLTYFNYEAQQDKSGLPNDRFSAERPEGSISTLTIQRTEQRDSAMYRCASSAYDQPQHFGDGTRLSIL.

This clonotype was observed at least ten times. CDR3 sequence (DNA): TGTGCCAGCAGCCCCCGGGACAGGGGGATCTACGAGCAGTACTTC. Protein: CASSPRDRGIYEQYF. The chain has TRBV9 and TRBJ2-7; TRBD1 agrees at 11 bases. There are 15 residues in the CDR3. Trimming at V came to 4 bases and at J to 3 bases, leaving 6 bases not matched to a gene. Per the germline V gene, CDR1 is SGDLS and CDR2 is YYNGEE.

A few counts support this clonotype. The chain has TRBV6-5 and TRBJ1-2, with 8 bases lining up with TRBD1. The CDR3 contains 12 residues. Germline CDR1 reads MNHEY; CDR2 reads SVGAGI. The V and J ends lost 7 bases and 7 bases, in that order; junction bases with no gene match: 5. The CDR3, as DNA: TGTGCCAGCACCCGGGACAGGTCTGGCTACACCTTC. This gives the protein CASTRDRSGYTF.

This clonotype has only a few counts. The genes are TRBV19 and TRBJ2-1; possibly TRBD1 for D (6 bases). Germline V gene sequence: CDR1 LNHDA, CDR2 SQIVND (reference sequence). Deletions cut 3 bases from V and 1 base from J, with 10 bases between. The CDR3 is 15 amino acids. CDR3 sequence (DNA): TGTGCCAGTAGTATCCCCCAGGGGTCCTACAATGAGCAGTTCTTC. Its translation: CASSIPQGSYNEQFF.